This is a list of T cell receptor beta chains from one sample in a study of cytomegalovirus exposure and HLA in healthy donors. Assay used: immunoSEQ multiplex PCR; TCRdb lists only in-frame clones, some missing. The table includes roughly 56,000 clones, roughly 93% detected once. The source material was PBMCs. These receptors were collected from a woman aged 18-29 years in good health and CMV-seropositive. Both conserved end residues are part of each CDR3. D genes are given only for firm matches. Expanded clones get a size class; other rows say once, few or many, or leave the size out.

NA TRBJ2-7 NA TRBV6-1 TGTGCCAGCAGATCTCCTTACGAGCAGTACTTC CASRSPYEQYF
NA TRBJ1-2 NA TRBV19 TGTGCCAGTCGCGCCAGGGCGGCCGGCTACACCTTC CASRARAAGYTF
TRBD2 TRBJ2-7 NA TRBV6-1 TGTGCCAGCAGTGGGGGACCGGGACTAGCACTTGAGCAGTACTTC CASSGGPGLALEQYF
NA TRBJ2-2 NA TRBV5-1 TGCGCCAGCAGCGAGGGACTCCCCGGCACCGGGGAGCTGTTTTTT CASSEGLPGTGELFF
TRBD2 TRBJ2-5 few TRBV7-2 TGTGCCAGCAGCTGGCTAGCGGGGGGGCAAGAGACCCAGTACTTC CASSWLAGGQETQYF
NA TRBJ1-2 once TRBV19 TGTGCCAGTAGTTCTCCCTACCGCACTTGGGGCTACACCTTC CASSSPYRTWGYTF
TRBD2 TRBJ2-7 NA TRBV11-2 TGTGCCAGCAGCTTCCCCGGGGGGGAGCAGTACTTC CASSFPGGEQYF
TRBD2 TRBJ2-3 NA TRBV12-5 TGTGCTAGTGGTTTGGGAGCGGGGCTAGTCCCTGGGGATACGCAGTATTTT CASGLGAGLVPGDTQYF
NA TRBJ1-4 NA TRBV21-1 TGTGCCAGAACCACAGGGGGTGATGAAAAACTGTTTTTT CARTTGGDEKLFF
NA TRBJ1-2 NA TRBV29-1 TGCAGCGTTGAAGACTCTCGGAGGATTACGGACTACACCTTC CSVEDSRRITDYTF
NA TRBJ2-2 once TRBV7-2 TGTGCCAGCAGCTTAGATCGGGGTTCGCTGTTTTTT CASSLDRGSLFF
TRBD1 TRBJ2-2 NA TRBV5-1 TGCGCCAGCAGCTCGGGACAGCCGGGTACCGGGGAGCTGTTTTTT CASSSGQPGTGELFF
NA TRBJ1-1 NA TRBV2 TGTGCCAGCAGCCAGGGGCTTGTAAGCACTGAAGCTTTCTTT CASSQGLVSTEAFF
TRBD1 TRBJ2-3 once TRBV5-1 TGCGCCAGCAGCCGGGACAGGGAAGCCGATACGCAGTATTTT CASSRDREADTQYF
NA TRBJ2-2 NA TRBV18 TGTGCCAGCTCGGCGGACTCCGGGGAGCTGTTTTTT CASSADSGELFF
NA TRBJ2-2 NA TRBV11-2 TGTGCCAGCAGCCCGGGGGCCGGGGAGCTGTTTTTT CASSPGAGELFF
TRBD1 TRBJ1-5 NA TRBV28 TGTGCCAGCAGTTTAGTCGAAGGGGGCCAGCCCCAGCATTTT CASSLVEGGQPQHF
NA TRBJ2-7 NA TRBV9 TGTGCCAGCAGCCCCCGTCATGAGGGTTACGAGCAGTACTTC CASSPRHEGYEQYF
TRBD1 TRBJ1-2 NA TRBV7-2 TGTGCCAGCAGCCCTGAGGGGGCAAACTATGGCTACACCTTC CASSPEGANYGYTF
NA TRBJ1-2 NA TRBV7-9 TGTGCCAGTTGGCCACAGTTAGGGGGTAACTATGGCTACACCTTC CASWPQLGGNYGYTF
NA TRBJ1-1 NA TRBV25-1 TGTGCCAGCAGTGACTCGGGAGTTACTAACACTGAAGCTTTCTTT CASSDSGVTNTEAFF
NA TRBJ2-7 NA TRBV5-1 TGCGCCAGCAGCTTGGAGACCACAGGGTTACCCTACTACGAGCAGTACTTC CASSLETTGLPYYEQYF
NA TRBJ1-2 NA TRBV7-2 TGTGCCAGCAGCCCGGACAGATATGGCTACACCTTC CASSPDRYGYTF
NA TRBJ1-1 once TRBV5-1 TGCGCCAGCAGCTGGAGGAGGAACACTGAAGCTTTCTTT CASSWRRNTEAFF
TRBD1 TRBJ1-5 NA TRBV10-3 TGTGCCATCAGTGAATCGGGACAGCCGGGGCTCCAGCATTTT CAISESGQPGLQHF
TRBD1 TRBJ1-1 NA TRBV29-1 TGCAGCGTCCGCACTCCCCCGGGACAGTCGGGCACTGAAGCTTTCTTT CSVRTPPGQSGTEAFF
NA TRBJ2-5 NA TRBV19 TGTGCCAGTAGTATCCAGGTAATCCCTGACCAAGAGACCCAGTACTTC CASSIQVIPDQETQYF
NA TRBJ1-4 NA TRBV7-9 TGTGCCAGCTCCATTGGGGCGGACCTAACAAGCAATGAAAAACTGTTTTTT CASSIGADLTSNEKLFF
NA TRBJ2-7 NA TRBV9 TGTGCCAGCAGCGCGACGGGGTACGAGCAGTACTTC CASSATGYEQYF
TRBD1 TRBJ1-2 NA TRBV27 TGTGCCAGCAACGCCTTAGGGGGCCGGGCAGGGGCCCTCTATGGCTACACCTTC CASNALGGRAGALYGYTF
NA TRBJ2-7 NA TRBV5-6 TGTGCCAGCAGCTCGATCGGGGGCGAGCAGTACTTC CASSSIGGEQYF
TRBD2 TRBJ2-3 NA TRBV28 TGTGCCAGCAGTGGGACTAGCGCTAGCACAGATACGCAGTATTTT CASSGTSASTDTQYF
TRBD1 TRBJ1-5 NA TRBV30 TGTGCCTGGAGTCCTAGGGGGCGTCAGGCCCAGCATTTT CAWSPRGRQAQHF
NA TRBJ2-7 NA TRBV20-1 TGCAGTGCCCAGGGGCCGGCCGAGCAGTACTTC CSAQGPAEQYF
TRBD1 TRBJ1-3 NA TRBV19 TGTGCCACGTGCGAGGGGGCGAGCTCTGGAAACACCATATATTTT CATCEGASSGNTIYF
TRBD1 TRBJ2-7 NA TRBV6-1 TGTGCCAGCATTGGGGACAGGGCAGCCTACGAGCAGTACTTC CASIGDRAAYEQYF
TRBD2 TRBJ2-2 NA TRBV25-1 TGTGCCAGCAGCCCAGGCGGGGGACCCGGGGAGCTGTTTTTT CASSPGGGPGELFF
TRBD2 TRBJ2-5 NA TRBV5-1 TGCGCCAGCAGCCTTGGGCTAGCGGGGGGCCTGTACCAAGAGACCCAGTACTTC CASSLGLAGGLYQETQYF
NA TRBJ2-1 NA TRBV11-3 TGTGCCAGCAGCTTAGCCTCCGGCAGGGGGGAAAGGAATGAGCAGTTCTTC CASSLASGRGERNEQFF
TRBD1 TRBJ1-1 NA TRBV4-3 TGCGCCAGCAGCCAGCAGACAGGGGACGCTGAAGCTTTCTTT CASSQQTGDAEAFF
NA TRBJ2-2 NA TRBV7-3 TGTGCCAGCAGCTTAACGAGGGGGACCGGGGAGCTGTTTTTT CASSLTRGTGELFF
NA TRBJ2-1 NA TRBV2 TGTGCCAGCAGGCCCGAGGGCCAGCAGTTCTTC CASRPEGQQFF
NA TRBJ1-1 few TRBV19 TGTGCCAGTAGTATAGCAGCGGCCACAAACACTGAAGCTTTCTTT CASSIAAATNTEAFF
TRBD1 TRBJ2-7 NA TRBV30 TGTGCCTGGAACGATCCGCCCAAGGGACAGGGCCGCCTGGGCGAGCAGTACTTC CAWNDPPKGQGRLGEQYF
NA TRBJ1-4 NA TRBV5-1 TGCGCCAGCAGCTTGGACGAGTCAGCGAGTGAAAAACTGTTTTTT CASSLDESASEKLFF
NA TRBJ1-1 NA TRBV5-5 TGTGCCAGCAGACCGGACAGAAACACTGAAGCTTTCTTT CASRPDRNTEAFF
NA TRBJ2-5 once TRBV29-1 TGCAGCGTTGGGCAGGGCCAGGGGACCCAGTACTTC CSVGQGQGTQYF
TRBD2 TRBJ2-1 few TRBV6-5 TGTGCCAGCAGTTTGGGGACTAGCGGGGTAAATGAGCAGTTCTTC CASSLGTSGVNEQFF
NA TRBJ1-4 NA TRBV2 TGTGCCAGCAGTGAAGAGACCCCGGGATGGGGAGAAAAACTGTTTTTT CASSEETPGWGEKLFF
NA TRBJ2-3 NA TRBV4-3 TGCGCCAGCAGCCAAGCATGGGCGGGGGCCACAGATACGCAGTATTTT CASSQAWAGATDTQYF
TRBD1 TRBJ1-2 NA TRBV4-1 TGCGCCAGCAGCCAAGGAACCCTCCGGGACAGGGACTATGGCTACACCTTC CASSQGTLRDRDYGYTF
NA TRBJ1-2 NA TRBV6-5 TGTGCCAGCAGTTACTCGAGAGCAAACTATGGCTACACCTTC CASSYSRANYGYTF
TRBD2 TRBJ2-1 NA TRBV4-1 TGCGCCAGCAGCCGAAAACGGACTAGCGGGTCCTACAATGAGCAGTTCTTC CASSRKRTSGSYNEQFF
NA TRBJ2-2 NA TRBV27 TGTGCCAGCAGTTTATACAGGGTCGCGAACACCGGGGAGCTGTTTTTT CASSLYRVANTGELFF
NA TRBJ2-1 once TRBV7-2 TGTGCCAGCAGCTTGGACAGTGACAATGAGCAGTTCTTC CASSLDSDNEQFF
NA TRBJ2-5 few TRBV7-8 TGTGCCAGCAGCTTAGCGGCCCCGCCTATCAGAGAGGCCCAGTACTTC CASSLAAPPIREAQYF
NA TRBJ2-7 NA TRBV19 TGTGCCAGTAGTATACGGACGGACACCTACGAGCAGTACTTC CASSIRTDTYEQYF